The 23 T cell receptor beta chains below were found in one sample sequenced in a study of T cell responses to AZD1222 COVID-19 vaccine. Using immunoSEQ multiplex PCR, the repertoire was profiled, and TCRdb retains in-frame clones only, with some absent. The sample yields some 180,000 clones, about 93% seen once. The sample here was peripheral blood, taken 28 days after the second AZD1222 dose. All receptors derive from an adult who received the AZD1222 COVID-19 vaccine.

The chain couples TRBV7-3 to TRBJ2-2, with a weak D call TRBD1 (5 bases). The V gene's germline CDR1 is SGHTA and CDR2 FQGTGA. The V end lost 2 bases, the J end lost 3 bases, and 7 bases lay between the germline ends. The CDR3 runs to 14 residues. In DNA, the CDR3 is TGTGCCAGCAGCTTAGGACAAGACACCGGGGAGCTGTTTTTT. It yields the protein CASSLGQDTGELFF. The variable domain in full, with the rest retrieved from reference TRBV7-3 and TRBJ2-2, is GAGVSQTPSNKVTEKGKYVELRCDPISGHTALYWYRQSLGQGPEFLIYFQGTGAADDSGLPNDRFFAVRPEGSVSTLKIQRTERGDSAVYLCASSLGQDTGELFFGEGSRLTVL.

This sequence joins TRBV5-1 and TRBJ1-2, with D possibly being TRBD1 (5 bases). V gave up 4 bases and J gave up 7 bases, with 17 bases separating them. The germline V gene encodes CDR1 SGHRS and CDR2 YFSETQ. The CDR3 has 14 amino acids. CDR3 amino acids: CASSPDTAVGGYTF. The DNA for the CDR3 is TGCGCCAGCAGCCCGGACACCGCCGTTGGTGGCTACACCTTC.

V is TRBV2 and J is TRBJ1-4; 9 bases are shared with TRBD1. J lost 6 bases, V lost 11 bases, and 4 bases had no gene match. Germline CDR1 is SNHLY and CDR2 is FYNNEI. This CDR3 contains 12 residues. The CDR3 bases are TGTGCCGGCCGGGACAGGGATGAAAAACTGTTTTTT. Translation: CAGRDRDEKLFF. Using reference TRBV2 and TRBJ1-4 for the parts outside the CDR3, the full variable domain is EPEVTQTPSHQVTQMGQEVILRCVPISNHLYFYWYRQILGQKVEFLVSFYNNEISEKSEIFDDQFSVERPDGSNFTLKIRSTKLEDSAMYFCAGRDRDEKLFFGSGTQLSVL.

In this sample, this clone turned up a few times. The chain combines TRBV7-9 with TRBJ2-5, with D hard to call. CDR3 length: 17 residues. V lost 1 base and J lost 4, with 19 bases in between. Germline CDR1 and CDR2: SEHNR and FQNEAQ (reference sequence). The CDR3 spells CASSLGRSMVLRETQYF. The CDR3 DNA follows: TGTGCCAGCAGCTTAGGTCGGTCGATGGTGTTGCGAGAGACCCAGTACTTC.

This clone was counted a few times. The chain links TRBV18 to TRBJ1-1, with 10 nucleotides matching TRBD1. From germline, CDR1 is KGHSH and CDR2 LQKENI. With 6 bases clipped from V and 5 bases from J, the junction kept 3 bases outside the gene matches. The CDR3 has 13 residues. The CDR3 loop is CASSPGQGTEAFF. In DNA form, the CDR3 reads TGTGCCAGCTCGCCGGGACAGGGGACTGAAGCTTTCTTT. The entire variable domain, with the rest obtained from reference TRBV18 and TRBJ1-1, is as follows: NAGVMQNPRHLVRRRGQEARLRCSPMKGHSHVYWYRQLPEEGLKFMVYLQKENIIDESGMPKERFSAEFPKEGPSILRIQQVVRGDSAAYFCASSPGQGTEAFFGQGTRLTVV.

This clone has only one observation. The V call is TRBV30, the J call TRBJ1-3; D perhaps matches TRBD1 (5 bases). Deletions cut 3 bases from V and 2 bases from J, with 11 bases between. This CDR3 has 14 residues. Germline V CDR1 and CDR2: GTSNPN, SVGIG (reference sequence). CDR3 loop: CAWRWGGTGNTIYF. CDR3 coding DNA: TGTGCCTGGAGGTGGGGGGGAACTGGAAACACCATATATTTT.

The sample holds one count of this clone. The genes are TRBV27 and TRBJ2-1, with 9 positions matching TRBD1. Trimming cost V 7 bases and J 4 bases; bases outside gene matches: 8. This CDR3 spans 15 amino acids. Germline CDR1 is MNHEY and CDR2 is SMNVEV (reference sequence). Written as DNA, the CDR3 is TGTGCCAGCATCCGGGACAGGGACTCGTACAATGAGCAGTTCTTC. Residues: CASIRDRDSYNEQFF.

The chain has TRBV7-2 and TRBJ1-2; TRBD1 matches 7 bases. From germline, CDR1 is SGHTA and CDR2 FQGNSA. V lost 0 bases, J lost 0 bases, and 16 bases stayed unmatched. The CDR3 contains 20 residues. For the CDR3, the DNA is TGTGCCAGCAGCTTAGCGGGGGCGGGGAGGGGGCGAACCTCTAACTATGGCTACACCTTC. Translated, it gives CASSLAGAGRGRTSNYGYTF.

A single count supports this clone. The V and J genes are TRBV14 and TRBJ1-2; D gene ambiguous. Per the germline V gene, CDR1 is SGHDN and CDR2 is FVKESK. V gave up 2 bases and J gave up 3 bases, with 13 bases separating them. The CDR3 has 15 residues. In nucleotides, the CDR3 is TGTGCCAGCAGCCAAAGGATGGGAACAGACTATGGCTACACCTTC. The encoded protein is CASSQRMGTDYGYTF.

The chain recombines TRBV7-8 with TRBJ2-1; D is possibly TRBD2 (5 bases). V lost 8 bases to trimming and J lost 10 bases, with 15 bases between them. This CDR3 contains 12 residues. Germline CDR1 is SGHVS and CDR2 is FQNEAQ. For the CDR3, the DNA is TGTGCCAGCGGACTGACTCGGAAGGAGCAGTTCTTC. It yields the protein CASGLTRKEQFF.

CDR3 residues: CANLSPGNAPRGNQPQHF. CDR3 sequence (DNA): TGCGCCAACCTGAGCCCGGGCAACGCTCCAAGAGGCAATCAGCCCCAGCATTTT. The chain employs TRBV5-1 and TRBJ1-5, with D hard to call. The V gene's germline CDR1 is SGHRS and CDR2 YFSETQ. Trimming cost V 9 bases and J 2 bases, with 27 bases left between them. This CDR3 has 18 residues.

This clone has only one observation. The CDR3 coding sequence is TGTGCCAGCAGTGACAGGGAGGATTTTCAGCCCCAGCATTTT. It yields the protein CASSDREDFQPQHF. V and J are TRBV27 and TRBJ1-5; 7 nucleotides agree with TRBD1. J was trimmed by 6 bases and V by 5 bases; bases with no gene match: 7. CDR1 is MNHEY and CDR2 is SMNVEV in the germline V gene (reference sequence). The CDR3 length is 14 residues.

The gene calls are TRBV30 and TRBJ1-6; TRBD1 matches 7 bases. The CDR3 consists of 18 residues. With V trimmed by 3 bases and J by 0 bases, 11 bases remained unmatched. The germline CDR1 and CDR2 sequences are GTSNPN and SVGIG (reference sequence). Here the CDR3 DNA reads TGTGCCTGGAGACTAGCTTGGGGACAGAGCTCCTATAATTCACCCCTCCACTTT. Residues: CAWRLAWGQSSYNSPLHF. The whole variable domain, filled in from reference TRBV30 and TRBJ1-6, reads SQTIHQWPATLVQPVGSPLSLECTVEGTSNPNLYWYRQAAGRGLQLLFYSVGIGQISSEVPQNLSASRPQDRQFILSSKKLLLSDSGFYLCAWRLAWGQSSYNSPLHFGNGTRLTVT.

V usage is TRBV2 and J usage is TRBJ1-3; no firm D call. CDR1 is SNHLY, CDR2 FYNNEI, per germline. Trimming removed 4 bases at V and 0 bases at J, with 4 bases between. The CDR3 sequence is 13 residues long. The CDR3 nucleotides read TGTGCCAGCAGTGGGGACTCTGGAAACACCATATATTTT. Translation gives CASSGDSGNTIYF.

This clone was recorded a few times. The rearrangement uses TRBV5-1 and TRBJ2-3; D perhaps matches TRBD2 (6 bases). The germline V gene encodes CDR1 SGHRS and CDR2 YFSETQ. The CDR3 covers 15 residues. Trimming shortened V by 0 bases and J by 6 bases, and 14 bases separated the two germline ends. The CDR3 DNA reads TGCGCCAGCAGCTTGGCGCGGGACCCTCGGGATACGCAGTATTTT. This sequence encodes CASSLARDPRDTQYF.

The chain has TRBV28 and TRBJ1-6; perhaps TRBD1 as D (5 bases). CDR3 size: 17 residues. Trimming left V 6 bases short and J 7 bases short, with 22 bases between. CDR1 MDHEN and CDR2 SYDVKM come from the germline V gene. The CDR3 sequence: CASSPIDSYFGNSPLHF. The DNA for the CDR3 is TGTGCCAGCAGCCCTATCGACAGTTACTTCGGGAATTCACCCCTCCACTTT. Combining the CDR3 with reference TRBV28 and TRBJ1-6 gives the whole variable domain DVKVTQSSRYLVKRTGEKVFLECVQDMDHENMFWYRQDPGLGLRLIYFSYDVKMKEKGDIPEGYSVSREKKERFSLILESASTNQTSMYLCASSPIDSYFGNSPLHFGNGTRLTVT.

CDR3 in amino acids: CASSYSPGLGNTIYF. The CDR3 DNA reads as TGTGCCAGCAGTTACTCGCCAGGGCTTGGAAACACCATATATTTT. J is TRBJ1-3 and V is TRBV6-5, with D perhaps matching TRBD1 (5 bases). Germline V gene lookup returns CDR1 MNHEY and CDR2 SVGAGI. This CDR3 spans 15 amino acids. The V end lost 0 bases, the J end lost 3 bases, and 9 bases lay between the germline ends.

This clone was picked up one time. The chain couples TRBV4-1 to TRBJ2-7; 7 bases line up with TRBD2. J lost 3 bases, V lost 0 bases, and 5 bases had no gene match. Germline V gives CDR1 MGHRA, CDR2 YSYEKL. The CDR3 is 15 amino acids. The CDR3 sequence is CASSQESRESYEQYF. The CDR3, as DNA: TGCGCCAGCAGCCAAGAATCGCGGGAGAGCTACGAGCAGTACTTC.

V and J are TRBV19 and TRBJ2-7; a weak D match, TRBD1 (5 bases). Between the trimmed V and J ends, which lost 4 bases and 3 bases, there was a span of 13 bases. This CDR3 has 14 amino acids. The germline CDR1 and CDR2 sequences are LNHDA and SQIVND (reference sequence). Here the CDR3 DNA reads TGTGCCAGTAGTAATAGGGGCAGCCACTACGAGCAGTACTTC. It codes for CASSNRGSHYEQYF.

The chain couples TRBV3-1 (or the pseudogene TRBV3-2) to TRBJ1-5, with D possibly matching TRBD1 (5 bases). The CDR3 runs to 15 residues. Trimming cost V 1 base and J 3 bases, with 10 bases left between them. From germline, CDR1 is LGHDT and CDR2 YNNKEL (reference sequence). The CDR3 is CASSQAGGNNQPQHF. As DNA, the CDR3 is TGTGCCAGCAGCCAAGCGGGGGGTAACAATCAGCCCCAGCATTTT.

CDR3 nucleotide sequence: TGTGCCAGCCCCGACAGGGTAACTGAAGCTTTCTTT. It is translated as CASPDRVTEAFF. V usage is TRBV28 and J usage is TRBJ1-1; TRBD1 agrees at 7 bases. This CDR3 has 12 amino acids. Germline trimming cut 8 bases from V and 5 bases from J; bases unmatched to any gene: 5. Germline V gene lookup returns CDR1 MDHEN and CDR2 SYDVKM.

The J gene is TRBJ1-6, the V gene TRBV30, with D unresolved. The CDR3 spans 14 residues. Germline V lookup: CDR1 GTSNPN, CDR2 SVGIG (reference sequence). Between the trimmed V and J ends, which lost 4 bases and 9 bases, there was a span of 16 bases. CDR3 amino acids: CAWNKRTVASPLHF. For the CDR3, the DNA is TGTGCCTGGAACAAAAGGACGGTTGCTTCACCCCTCCACTTT. Drawing the rest from reference TRBV30 and TRBJ1-6, the complete variable domain is SQTIHQWPATLVQPVGSPLSLECTVEGTSNPNLYWYRQAAGRGLQLLFYSVGIGQISSEVPQNLSASRPQDRQFILSSKKLLLSDSGFYLCAWNKRTVASPLHFGNGTRLTVT.

The CDR3 protein is CASSLVGEQYF. CDR3 sequence (DNA): TGTGCCAGCAGCTTGGTCGGCGAGCAGTACTTC. The chain joins TRBV5-6 to TRBJ2-7, with no clear D. The V gene lost 0 bases and the J gene lost 6 bases, with 4 bases spanning the gap. Germline assignment: CDR1 SGHDT and CDR2 YYEEEE. This CDR3 comprises 11 residues.